This T cell receptor beta chain was profiled in a study of cytomegalovirus exposure and HLA in healthy donors. Study-level background: Sequencing of 150 million to 200 million T cells in an earlier analysis found 120 million or so unique TCR beta sequences. Study results and limitations: More clonal expansion characterized HLA-associated TCR beta chains than equally common others in a later analysis. Most likely, a cluster of highly shared sequence variants arose as a sequencing artifact.

The V end was cut by 0 bases, the J end by 5 bases, with 11 bases between. The germline CDR1 and CDR2 sequences are SGHDT and YYEEEE. CDR3 length equals 14 residues. This PCR relied on a set of 60 Vbeta primers and 13 Jbeta primers. Per the original data handling: Later analysis identified 80 million to 90 million unique TCR beta chains, 10 million to 12 million shared. Clones were read by immunoSEQ multiplex PCR, and TCRdb kept only the in-frame ones, dropping some. V and J calls and clone size come straight from that table; D and trimming were deduced from the DNA. This sample yields 150,000 to 200,000 clones, of which around 80% are seen a single time; 2% to 2.5% belongs to the top ten. Concerning this clone itself: Its antigen is currently unknown.

The sample was PBMCs. The sequence was collected from a woman aged 25 to 39 in good health and CMV-seronegative. The genes are TRBV5-6 and TRBJ2-5, with D maybe TRBD2 (6 bases). The CDR3 loop reads CASSLGSGGETQYF. CDR3 nucleotide sequence: TGTGCCAGCAGCTTGGGGAGCGGAGGGGAGACCCAGTACTTC.